This is a list of T cell receptor beta chains from one sample in a study of blood T cells in healthy people across ages. TCRdb reprocessed the 5' RACE reads with MiXCR, giving one entry per CDR3 protein. There are under 2 million distinct CDR3 sequences in the sample; around 36% occur only once, and roughly 10% lies in the top ten. The sample consisted of blood. These TCRs come from a woman in her twenties or thirties in good health. CDR3s include the opening cysteine and the closing phenylalanine or tryptophan. A D gene is named only where the DNA matches it firmly. The listing skips clone size in some rows; elsewhere it reads once, few, many or a size class.

d_call: -
v_call: TRBV12-3/TRBV12-4
j_call: TRBJ2-5
clone_size: many
cdr3_length: 13
cdr3_nt: TGTGCCAGCAGTTTCACGGGGCGGGAGACCCAGTACTTC
cdr3_aa: CASSFTGRETQYF

d_call: -
v_call: TRBV28
j_call: TRBJ2-1
clone_size: many
cdr3_length: 10
cdr3_nt: TGTGCCAGCAGTTCAAATGAGCAGTTCTTC
cdr3_aa: CASSSNEQFF

d_call: -
v_call: TRBV20-1
j_call: TRBJ1-5
clone_size: -
cdr3_length: 15
cdr3_nt: TGCAGTGCTAGAAGTCGTCTGTTGGGTAATCAGCCCCAGCATTTT
cdr3_aa: CSARSRLLGNQPQHF

d_call: TRBD1
v_call: TRBV25-1
j_call: TRBJ1-5
clone_size: few
cdr3_length: 14
cdr3_nt: TGTGCCAGCAGGCAGACAGGGAGCAATCAGCCCCAGCATTTT
cdr3_aa: CASRQTGSNQPQHF

d_call: -
v_call: TRBV7-6
j_call: TRBJ1-2
clone_size: -
cdr3_length: 14
cdr3_nt: TGTGCCAGCAGCCCGAGCCGTGATAACTATGACTACACCTTC
cdr3_aa: CASSPSRDNYDYTF

d_call: -
v_call: TRBV9
j_call: TRBJ1-5
clone_size: few
cdr3_length: 15
cdr3_nt: TGTGCCAGCAAAAATAGGGTTGATAGCAATCAGCCCCAGCATTTT
cdr3_aa: CASKNRVDSNQPQHF

d_call: TRBD2
v_call: TRBV20-1
j_call: TRBJ2-7
clone_size: few
cdr3_length: 13
cdr3_nt: TGCAGTGCTAGAGATGGGACTAGTCAAAGAGCGTACTTC
cdr3_aa: CSARDGTSQRAYF

d_call: TRBD1
v_call: TRBV5-6
j_call: TRBJ2-5
clone_size: -
cdr3_length: 14
cdr3_nt: TGTGCCAGCAGCTTGGTTCCAGGGGGAGAGACCCAGTACTTC
cdr3_aa: CASSLVPGGETQYF

d_call: TRBD1
v_call: TRBV11-1
j_call: TRBJ1-3
clone_size: -
cdr3_length: 16
cdr3_nt: TGTGCCAGCAGCTTTGGAAGACAGGGTGGGAGAAACACCATATATTTT
cdr3_aa: CASSFGRQGGRNTIYF

d_call: -
v_call: TRBV9
j_call: TRBJ2-1
clone_size: -
cdr3_length: 16
cdr3_nt: TGTGCCAGCAGCGACTACGGCCTAGGCAATTACAATGAGCAGTTCTTC
cdr3_aa: CASSDYGLGNYNEQFF

d_call: -
v_call: TRBV9
j_call: TRBJ2-7
clone_size: -
cdr3_length: 17
cdr3_nt: TGTGCCAGCAGCGTACGCGACAAGGGCTTGAGCTCCTACGAGCAGTACTTC
cdr3_aa: CASSVRDKGLSSYEQYF

d_call: -
v_call: TRBV7-9
j_call: TRBJ2-5
clone_size: -
cdr3_length: 15
cdr3_nt: TGTGCCAGCAGCTTAGACAGGTGGGACCAAGAGACCCAGTACTTC
cdr3_aa: CASSLDRWDQETQYF

d_call: TRBD1
v_call: TRBV20-1
j_call: TRBJ2-5
clone_size: -
cdr3_length: 14
cdr3_nt: TGCAGTGCTAGACTTCCCAGGGGGCCACCCAAGCAGTACTTC
cdr3_aa: CSARLPRGPPKQYF

d_call: TRBD1
v_call: TRBV5-1
j_call: TRBJ1-2
clone_size: few
cdr3_length: 14
cdr3_nt: TGCGCCAGCAGTTTGACTACGGGACAGGATGGCTACACCTTC
cdr3_aa: CASSLTTGQDGYTF

d_call: -
v_call: TRBV27
j_call: TRBJ2-3
clone_size: few
cdr3_length: 15
cdr3_nt: TGTGCCAGCAGTTTAGGAGACTTTTACACAGATACGCAGTATTTT
cdr3_aa: CASSLGDFYTDTQYF

d_call: -
v_call: TRBV18
j_call: TRBJ2-7
clone_size: few
cdr3_length: 13
cdr3_nt: TGTGCCAGCTCACCTCCCAGGGGATTCGAGCAGTACTTC
cdr3_aa: CASSPPRGFEQYF

d_call: -
v_call: TRBV4-2
j_call: TRBJ2-5
clone_size: few
cdr3_length: 14
cdr3_nt: TGTGCCAACAGCCAAGATCTTCCGGGAGAGACCCAGTACTTC
cdr3_aa: CANSQDLPGETQYF

d_call: TRBD1
v_call: TRBV11-2
j_call: TRBJ2-2
clone_size: once
cdr3_length: 16
cdr3_nt: TGTGCCAGCAGCTCAACCCGGGACAGGGGCACCCGGGAGCTGTTTTTT
cdr3_aa: CASSSTRDRGTRELFF

d_call: TRBD2
v_call: TRBV20-1
j_call: TRBJ2-5
clone_size: -
cdr3_length: 16
cdr3_nt: TGCAGTGCTAGTAGAAGCGGGGGGGCCCAACGGGAGACCCAGTACTTC
cdr3_aa: CSASRSGGAQRETQYF

d_call: TRBD2
v_call: TRBV6-5
j_call: TRBJ2-5
clone_size: -
cdr3_length: 17
cdr3_nt: TGTGCCAGCAGTTACTCTCAGCCTAGCGGGGGGCTGAAGACCCAGTACTTC
cdr3_aa: CASSYSQPSGGLKTQYF

d_call: -
v_call: TRBV7-3
j_call: TRBJ2-3
clone_size: few
cdr3_length: 15
cdr3_nt: TGTGCCAGCAGCGCGGAGGGGAGTAGCGGAGATACGCAGTATTTT
cdr3_aa: CASSAEGSSGDTQYF

d_call: -
v_call: TRBV20-1
j_call: TRBJ2-2
clone_size: -
cdr3_length: 19
cdr3_nt: TGCAGTGTTAGAGTAATCGACCTGGGGGAGAGAATGAACACCGGGGAGCTGTTTTTT
cdr3_aa: CSVRVIDLGERMNTGELFF

d_call: TRBD2
v_call: TRBV7-9
j_call: TRBJ2-5
clone_size: few
cdr3_length: 14
cdr3_nt: TGTGCCAGCAGCGCACATGCGGGGGGGACGACCCAGTACTTC
cdr3_aa: CASSAHAGGTTQYF

d_call: -
v_call: TRBV4-1
j_call: TRBJ2-7
clone_size: many
cdr3_length: 15
cdr3_nt: TGCGCCAGCAGCCAAGATTTGGGCAGTTCCTACGAGCAGTACTTC
cdr3_aa: CASSQDLGSSYEQYF

d_call: -
v_call: TRBV12-5
j_call: TRBJ2-5
clone_size: few
cdr3_length: 14
cdr3_nt: TGTGCTAGTGGTTCGGGACTGCCCGGAGAGACTCAGTACTTC
cdr3_aa: CASGSGLPGETQYF

d_call: TRBD2
v_call: TRBV4-1
j_call: TRBJ2-7
clone_size: once
cdr3_length: 17
cdr3_nt: TGCGCCAGCAGCCACTCTCCTAGCGGGGGGGCCTACAATGAGCAGTACTTC
cdr3_aa: CASSHSPSGGAYNEQYF